Shown below are 26 T cell receptor beta chains from a single sample sequenced in a study of cytomegalovirus exposure and HLA in healthy donors. The PCR had 60 Vbeta and 13 Jbeta primers. Using immunoSEQ multiplex PCR, the repertoire was profiled, and TCRdb retains in-frame clones only, with some absent. The sample has a few hundred thousand clones, 70% to 85% seen once; the top ten hold roughly 2.5%. The sample comprised PBMCs. Every receptor here comes from an older woman in good health and CMV-seropositive.

The chain couples TRBV18 to TRBJ2-7; 12 bases fit TRBD2. Trimming at V came to 6 bases and at J to 7 bases, leaving 10 bases not matched to a gene. This CDR3 has 15 amino acids. Germline-derived CDR1 and CDR2 are KGHSH and LQKENI. The CDR3 here is CASSLTSGRTGEQYF. CDR3 coding DNA: TGTGCCAGCTCCCTCACTAGCGGGAGGACGGGGGAGCAGTACTTC.

This clone was seen a few times. This chain joins TRBV4-3 and TRBJ1-6; D remains unclear. Trimming removed 1 base at V and 7 bases at J, with 11 bases between. This CDR3 is built from 15 residues. Germline CDR1 reads LGHNA; CDR2 reads YSLEER. CDR3: CASSQAMGDNSPLHF. CDR3 DNA sequence: TGCGCCAGCAGCCAAGCGATGGGAGACAATTCACCCCTCCACTTT.

This clone was observed a single time. This chain joins TRBV4-1 and TRBJ2-5; 9 bases align to TRBD2. The J call may be incorrect, as the DNA end agrees better with TRBJ2-7. Germline V CDR1 and CDR2: MGHRA, YSYEKL. The CDR3 is 13 amino acids. The CDR3 bases are TGCGCCAGCAGAACGCGGGAGGGGGCCGAGCAGTACTTC. Translated: CASRTREGAEQYF.

The DNA of the CDR3 is TGCGCCAGCAGCTTGGGAGAGATCGGGGAAAAACTGTTTTTT. This translates into CASSLGEIGEKLFF. The chain uses TRBV5-1 and TRBJ1-4, with D unresolved. Trimming cost V 0 bases and J 8 bases, with 11 bases left between them. This CDR3 region has 14 residues. Germline values: CDR1 SGHRS, CDR2 YFSETQ. The complete variable domain, with remaining parts taken from reference TRBV5-1 and TRBJ1-4, reads KAGVTQTPRYLIKTRGQQVTLSCSPISGHRSVSWYQQTPGQGLQFLFEYFSETQRNKGNFPGRFSGRQFSNSRSEMNVSTLELGDSALYLCASSLGEIGEKLFFGSGTQLSVL.

The J gene is TRBJ2-1, the V gene TRBV10-3; 9 bases are shared with TRBD1. Germline assignment: CDR1 ENHRY and CDR2 SYGVKD. This CDR3 comprises 15 residues. Trimming took 2 bases from V and 4 from J; bases not matched to a gene: 3. The CDR3 region has the DNA TGTGCCATCAGTGAGGGGGACAGGGCGTACAATGAGCAGTTCTTC. Protein product: CAISEGDRAYNEQFF.

This chain connects TRBV28 to TRBJ2-7; no reliable D call. The CDR3 covers 13 residues. Germline values: CDR1 MDHEN, CDR2 SYDVKM. The V and J ends lost 6 bases and 9 bases respectively, with 18 bases between them. The CDR3 spells CASSSGSTDGQYF. CDR3 nucleotide sequence: TGTGCCAGCAGCTCCGGGTCGACGGATGGGCAGTACTTC. The variable domain in full, with the rest retrieved from reference TRBV28 and TRBJ2-7, is DVKVTQSSRYLVKRTGEKVFLECVQDMDHENMFWYRQDPGLGLRLIYFSYDVKMKEKGDIPEGYSVSREKKERFSLILESASTNQTSMYLCASSSGSTDGQYFGPGTRLTVT.

The chain recombines TRBV18 with TRBJ2-5, with 11 bases identical to TRBD1. The CDR3 totals 15 residues. The germline V gene encodes CDR1 KGHSH and CDR2 LQKENI. Germline trimming cut 3 bases from V and 4 bases from J; bases unmatched to any gene: 4. The CDR3 region has the DNA TGTGCCAGCTCACCGGGACAGGGGGTCGGAGAGACCCAGTACTTC. Its protein product is CASSPGQGVGETQYF.

The chain recombines TRBV28 with TRBJ1-1; 8 bases align to TRBD1. J was trimmed by 6 bases and V by 2 bases; bases with no gene match: 5. The CDR3 runs to 14 residues. Germline CDR1 MDHEN, CDR2 SYDVKM. CDR3 nucleotides: TGTGCCAGCAGTTTAAGGACAGGGAAGGCTGAAGCTTTCTTT. This gives the protein CASSLRTGKAEAFF.

The V call is TRBV6-5, the J call TRBJ1-1; 8 bases match TRBD1. J was trimmed by 1 base and V by 5 bases; bases with no gene match: 6. Per the germline V gene, CDR1 is MNHEY and CDR2 is SVGAGI. This CDR3 is 15 amino acids long. The CDR3 loop reads CASSTPDRENTEAFF. CDR3 DNA sequence: TGTGCCAGCAGTACCCCGGACAGGGAGAACACTGAAGCTTTCTTT.

The J gene is TRBJ2-1, the V gene TRBV29-1; weak D call: TRBD2 (5 bases). The CDR3 has 12 residues. Germline V gene sequence: CDR1 SQVTM, CDR2 ANQGSEA. V was clipped by 4 bases and J by 4 bases, with 8 bases between them. The CDR3 is CSVGAEYNEQFF. CDR3 DNA: TGCAGCGTTGGAGCGGAGTACAATGAGCAGTTCTTC.

The chain links TRBV30 to TRBJ2-3, with D possibly being TRBD2 (5 bases). Germline loops: CDR1 GTSNPN, CDR2 SVGIG (reference sequence). The ends were cut back, 1 base at V and 0 bases at J, with 14 bases in the middle. This CDR3 spans 16 amino acids. CDR3 DNA sequence: TGTGCCTGGAGTGACCCCCGAGCGGCGAGCACAGATACGCAGTATTTT. Protein: CAWSDPRAASTDTQYF.

J is TRBJ1-1 and V is TRBV18; TRBD1 aligns across 7 bases. Germline lookup yields CDR1 KGHSH and CDR2 LQKENI. CDR3 length equals 14 residues. Unmatched junction bases numbered 6, after V lost 2 bases and J lost 6 bases. CDR3 nucleotides: TGTGCCAGCTCACCAGGCGACAGGGTCCCTGAAGCTTTCTTT. Residues: CASSPGDRVPEAFF.

A single count supports this clone. This chain links TRBV9 with TRBJ2-2; D is ambiguous. The CDR3 has 14 residues. Deletions cut 0 bases from V and 4 bases from J, with 7 bases between. Germline V CDR1 and CDR2: SGDLS, YYNGEE. CDR3 bases: TGTGCCAGCAGCGTAGATCCCCTCACCGGGGAGCTGTTTTTT. Amino acids: CASSVDPLTGELFF.

The chain uses TRBV7-2 and TRBJ2-7; D perhaps matches TRBD1 (6 bases). Germline V CDR1 and CDR2: SGHTA, FQGNSA. Trimming took 4 bases from V and 3 from J, leaving 13 bases between them. The CDR3 is 14 residues long. CDR3 loop: CASSSVGASYEQYF. The CDR3 DNA reads as TGTGCCAGCAGCTCGGTGGGGGCCAGCTACGAGCAGTACTTC.

CDR3 nucleotides: TGTGCCAGTAGTAGACTGAGTGATAATTCACCCCTCCACTTT. Translated, it gives CASSRLSDNSPLHF. This sequence joins TRBV19 and TRBJ1-6; the D is unclear. Trimming took off 4 bases at V and 5 bases at J, with 9 bases between the two ends. The CDR3 runs 14 residues. The germline V gene has CDR1 LNHDA and CDR2 SQIVND (reference sequence).

J is TRBJ1-2 and V is TRBV2; 11 bases are shared with TRBD1. The CDR3 loop spans 14 amino acids. CDR1 and CDR2 from the germline V gene are SNHLY and FYNNEI. V shed 6 bases, J shed 6 bases, and the junction held 6 bases outside the gene matches. CDR3 sequence (DNA): TGTGCCAGCAGGGGGGACAGGGGGTATGATGGCTACACCTTC. Translating it yields CASRGDRGYDGYTF.

The chain couples TRBV11-2 to TRBJ2-1; 8 bases are a match to TRBD2. Germline loops: CDR1 SGHAT, CDR2 FQNNGV. The CDR3 runs 16 residues. Trimming removed 1 base from V and 6 bases from J; junction bases left unmatched: 8. CDR3 sequence (DNA): TGTGCCAGCAGCTTAGCGGGTAGCGGGGAGTTCAATGAGCAGTTCTTC. Translating gives CASSLAGSGEFNEQFF.

The V call is TRBV18, the J call TRBJ1-5; D is perhaps TRBD1 (6 bases). The CDR3 has 17 amino acids. In germline, CDR1 is KGHSH, CDR2 LQKENI. Trimming took off 4 bases at V and 2 bases at J, with 18 bases between the two ends. The CDR3 region has the DNA TGTGCCAGCTCACGTAACTCCAGGGAGGGGGGCAATCAGCCCCAGCATTTT. Translated, it gives CASSRNSREGGNQPQHF.

This chain links TRBV4-1 with TRBJ1-6; 9 bases agree with TRBD1. The CDR3 is made up of 19 amino acids. Losses at the gene ends were 0 bases for V and 8 bases for J; bases not matched to a gene: 14. Germline loops: CDR1 MGHRA, CDR2 YSYEKL. The CDR3 nucleotides are TGCGCCAGCAGCCAAGATAGGGCCGCGACAGGGGGTCTATATTCACCCCTCCACTTT. This sequence encodes CASSQDRAATGGLYSPLHF.

The chain links TRBV25-1 to TRBJ2-5; 8 positions agree with TRBD1. In germline, CDR1 is MGHDK, CDR2 SYGVNS. The CDR3 consists of 14 residues. Losses at the gene ends were 4 bases for V and 4 bases for J; bases not matched to a gene: 5. CDR3 region: CASSGVQGAETQYF. CDR3 DNA sequence: TGTGCCAGCAGTGGGGTGCAGGGGGCAGAGACCCAGTACTTC. Full variable domain (rest looked up from reference TRBV25-1 and TRBJ2-5): EADIYQTPRYLVIGTGKKITLECSQTMGHDKMYWYQQDPGMELHLIHYSYGVNSTEKGDLSSESTVSRIRTEHFPLTLESARPSHTSQYLCASSGVQGAETQYFGPGTRLLVL.

V gene TRBV6-5 combines with J gene TRBJ1-3; 7 nucleotides match TRBD1. This CDR3 is 15 amino acids long. The trim removed 4 bases at V and 2 bases at J, leaving 5 bases unmatched. Germline V gene data show CDR1 as MNHEY and CDR2 as SVGAGI. CDR3 region: CASSSATGPGNTIYF. The CDR3 DNA reads as TGTGCCAGCAGTTCCGCGACAGGGCCTGGAAACACCATATATTTT.

CDR3 loop: CASSYPSGQGLDYTF. The CDR3 bases are TGTGCCAGCAGTTACCCCTCCGGGCAGGGGTTGGACTACACCTTC. The chain links TRBV6-5 to TRBJ1-2; D may be TRBD1 (6 bases). V lost 2 bases to trimming and J lost 10 bases, with 20 bases between them. There are 15 residues in the CDR3. Germline V gene lookup returns CDR1 MNHEY and CDR2 SVGAGI.

A note on this clone: One end of the junction does not line up with germline, which may come from a read error. V gene TRBV6-5 combines with J gene TRBJ2-5, with TRBD2 identical over 8 bases. Germline CDR1 is MNHEY and CDR2 is SVGAGI. The CDR3 is made up of 15 amino acids. The CDR3 nucleotides are TGTGCCAGCAGGTACTCGGCTAGCGGGCCCGAGACCCAGTACTTC. The encoded protein is CASRYSASGPETQYF.

V is TRBV5-1 and J is TRBJ2-1; 7 bases agree with TRBD2. Germline CDR1 is SGHRS and CDR2 is YFSETQ. The CDR3 is 16 amino acids. V lost 2 bases, J lost 6 bases, and 11 bases stayed unmatched. The CDR3 region is CASSFHAGETSNEQFF. DNA of the CDR3: TGCGCCAGCAGCTTTCATGCGGGGGAAACGAGCAATGAGCAGTTCTTC.

The rearrangement joins TRBV10-3 to TRBJ2-3; a weak D match, TRBD2 (5 bases). V was trimmed by 8 bases and J by 2 bases, leaving 11 bases between them. The CDR3 totals 13 residues. CDR1 is ENHRY, CDR2 SYGVKD, per germline. Here the CDR3 DNA reads TGTGCCATCCATCCCGGGGACACAGATACGCAGTATTTT. Residues: CAIHPGDTDTQYF.

V usage is TRBV30 and J usage is TRBJ1-5; 7 positions agree with TRBD1. V lost 2 bases to trimming and J lost 4 bases; unmatched junction nucleotides: 5. The germline V gene has CDR1 GTSNPN and CDR2 SVGIG (reference sequence). The CDR3 sequence is 14 residues long. This chain's CDR3 is CAWSQDRINQPQHF. The CDR3 DNA reads TGTGCCTGGAGTCAGGACAGGATAAATCAGCCCCAGCATTTT. Supplemented by reference TRBV30 and TRBJ1-5, the full variable domain reads SQTIHQWPATLVQPVGSPLSLECTVEGTSNPNLYWYRQAAGRGLQLLFYSVGIGQISSEVPQNLSASRPQDRQFILSSKKLLLSDSGFYLCAWSQDRINQPQHFGDGTRLSIL.